The rows below give T cell receptor beta chains drawn from one sample of a study of OX40 agonist ivuxolimab in advanced cancers. The protocol was immunoSEQ multiplex PCR, while the TCRdb copy is restricted to in-frame clones and leaves out a portion. This sample carries some 97,000 clones, 90% of them seen once, and the ten largest clones take about 0.31%. Sequencing used CD4+ or CD8+ T cells sorted from blood, obtained in a trial of the OX40 agonist ivuxolimab. The receptor source for this set is an adult with an advanced solid tumor such as melanoma, head and neck, liver or kidney cancer. Each CDR3 is given with its conserved first and last residue. A D gene is named only where the DNA matches it firmly. Size is omitted from some rows. Given values are once, few, many or a class for expanded clones.

CDR3aa | CDR3nt | j_gene | abundance | d_gene | v_gene
CASSRQGPMNTEAFF | TGTGCCAGCAGCAGACAGGGTCCAATGAACACTGAAGCTTTCTTT | TRBJ1-1 | once | TRBD1 | TRBV11-1
CASSKGSRGGALETQYF | TGTGCCAGCAGCAAAGGGTCGAGAGGGGGAGCGCTGGAGACCCAGTACTTC | TRBJ2-5 | NA | NA | TRBV21-1
CASSEGGVGNQPQHF | TGTGCCAGCAGTGAAGGGGGGGTTGGCAATCAGCCCCAGCATTTT | TRBJ1-5 | few | NA | TRBV6-1
CASRTSILDSSLYTGELFF | TGTGCCAGCCGCACGTCAATTCTAGACTCGAGTCTTTACACCGGGGAGCTGTTTTTT | TRBJ2-2 | NA | NA | TRBV27
CASSPTIRSNQPQHF | TGTGCCAGTAGCCCCACTATCCGTAGCAATCAGCCCCAGCATTTT | TRBJ1-5 | NA | NA | TRBV19
CASSPSRDTEAFF | TGTGCCAGCAGCCCGAGCAGGGACACTGAAGCTTTCTTT | TRBJ1-1 | NA | NA | TRBV7-2
CASSTKTGQRETQYF | TGTGCCAGCAGCACAAAGACAGGGCAACGGGAGACCCAGTACTTC | TRBJ2-5 | NA | TRBD1 | TRBV27
CASSLGGSRSYNEQFF | TGTGCCAGCAGTTTGGGCGGGTCACGCTCCTACAATGAGCAGTTCTTC | TRBJ2-1 | NA | NA | TRBV28
CASSLWAGENTEAFF | TGTGCCAGCAGTTTATGGGCAGGGGAGAACACTGAAGCTTTCTTT | TRBJ1-1 | NA | NA | TRBV28
CASSLSALDEQFF | TGTGCCAGCAGCTTAAGTGCCTTGGATGAGCAGTTCTTC | TRBJ2-1 | NA | NA | TRBV7-2
CASSQALAGGSDTQYF | TGTGCCAGCAGCCAAGCGCTAGCGGGAGGCTCAGATACGCAGTATTTT | TRBJ2-3 | NA | TRBD2 | TRBV7-6
CASSKARIGSSSGYTF | TGTGCCAGCAGCAAAGCCCGAATTGGGTCGAGCAGTGGCTACACCTTC | TRBJ1-2 | NA | NA | TRBV21-1
CASSFGVAVMNTEAFF | TGCGCCAGCAGCTTTGGGGTGGCAGTCATGAACACTGAAGCTTTCTTT | TRBJ1-1 | NA | NA | TRBV5-1
CASSKGQGAVEQFF | TGTGCCAGCAGCAAAGGACAGGGGGCGGTTGAGCAGTTCTTC | TRBJ2-1 | NA | TRBD1 | TRBV7-6
CASSFVNGQPQHF | TGTGCCAGCAGTTTCGTCAACGGTCAGCCCCAGCATTTT | TRBJ1-5 | NA | NA | TRBV27
CASSSGVRDTQYF | TGTGCCAGCAGCTCAGGAGTACGAGATACGCAGTATTTT | TRBJ2-3 | NA | NA | TRBV7-9
CATSMPQGREGGETQYF | TGTGCCACCAGCATGCCCCAGGGGCGGGAAGGTGGAGAGACCCAGTACTTC | TRBJ2-5 | NA | NA | TRBV15
CASSRDPGSGANVLTF | TGTGCCAGCAGTCGAGATCCAGGGTCCGGGGCCAACGTCCTGACTTTC | TRBJ2-6 | NA | NA | TRBV6-6
CASSLRGRGNQPQHF | TGTGCCAGCAGCTTAAGGGGACGGGGCAATCAGCCCCAGCATTTT | TRBJ1-5 | NA | NA | TRBV13
CASSLGLTNTGELFF | TGTGCCAGCAGCCTGGGACTGACGAACACCGGGGAGCTGTTTTTT | TRBJ2-2 | NA | NA | TRBV7-7
CAWILAGVGEQYF | TGTGCCTGGATACTAGCGGGAGTCGGCGAGCAGTACTTC | TRBJ2-7 | few | TRBD2 | TRBV30
CASSQGGSSYNEQFF | TGCGCCAGCAGCCAAGGGGGGAGCTCCTACAATGAGCAGTTCTTC | TRBJ2-1 | NA | NA | TRBV5-1
CASSLKWEGPTNSPLHF | TGCGCCAGCAGCTTGAAATGGGAGGGGCCCACTAATTCACCCCTCCACTTT | TRBJ1-6 | NA | NA | TRBV5-1
CASSLGPGLTYEQYF | TGTGCCAGCAGCCTGGGTCCGGGACTTACATACGAGCAGTACTTC | TRBJ2-7 | NA | NA | TRBV6-1
CASSGSTGRAVREKAFF | TGTGCCAGCAGTGGATCTACCGGCAGGGCGGTTAGGGAAAAGGCTTTCTTT | TRBJ1-1 | NA | NA | TRBV28
CASSPRGTGANYGYTF | TGTGCCAGTAGTCCCAGAGGGACAGGAGCTAACTATGGCTACACCTTC | TRBJ1-2 | NA | TRBD1 | TRBV19
CASSFQETQYF | TGCGCCAGCAGCTTCCAAGAGACCCAGTACTTC | TRBJ2-5 | NA | NA | TRBV5-1
CASSVAGGTYNEQFF | TGTGCCAGCAGCGTAGCGGGAGGAACTTACAATGAGCAGTTCTTC | TRBJ2-1 | NA | TRBD2 | TRBV9
CASSLVRWTENTGELFF | TGTGCCAGCAGCCTCGTCCGCTGGACAGAGAACACCGGGGAGCTGTTTTTT | TRBJ2-2 | NA | NA | TRBV14
CASRATVNTEAFF | TGTGCCAGCAGGGCGACAGTGAACACTGAAGCTTTCTTT | TRBJ1-1 | NA | NA | TRBV28
CASSIPPGNTQYF | TGTGCCAGTAGTATTCCTCCAGGGAATACGCAGTATTTT | TRBJ2-3 | NA | NA | TRBV19
CASSLGAQETQYF | TGTGCCAGCAGCTTAGGGGCCCAAGAGACCCAGTACTTC | TRBJ2-5 | NA | NA | TRBV7-2
CASSQSSWGIGWDKNIQYF | TGCGCCAGCAGTCAATCCTCGTGGGGGATTGGATGGGACAAAAACATTCAGTACTTC | TRBJ2-4 | few | NA | TRBV23-1
CASSPPSGRNEKLFF | TGTGCCAGCAGCCCACCGTCGGGCCGAAATGAAAAACTGTTTTTT | TRBJ1-4 | NA | NA | TRBV7-9
CASSLGTGGYFTDTQYF | TGTGCCAGCAGCTTGGGGACAGGGGGTTACTTCACAGATACGCAGTATTTT | TRBJ2-3 | NA | TRBD1 | TRBV5-6
CASSQDQTAGTRNIQYF | TGCGCCAGCAGCCAAGATCAGACAGCGGGGACCCGTAACATTCAGTACTTC | TRBJ2-4 | NA | TRBD2 | TRBV4-1
CASSVARNTDTDTQYF | TGTGCCAGCAGCGTAGCTCGGAACACGGACACAGATACGCAGTATTTT | TRBJ2-3 | NA | NA | TRBV9
CAISDLDREVGGYTF | TGTGCCATCAGTGACCTGGACAGGGAAGTGGGAGGCTACACCTTC | TRBJ1-2 | NA | TRBD1 | TRBV10-3
CASSPTGGTGNTIYF | TGTGCCAGCAGCCCTACGGGGGGGACTGGAAACACCATATATTTT | TRBJ1-3 | NA | NA | TRBV9
CASNSWRASSYNEQFF | TGTGCCAGCAACTCATGGAGGGCTTCATCCTACAATGAGCAGTTCTTC | TRBJ2-1 | few | NA | TRBV5-6
CASTERQGQGVDEQYF | TGCGCCAGCACCGAAAGACAGGGACAGGGGGTCGACGAGCAGTACTTC | TRBJ2-7 | NA | TRBD1 | TRBV4-1
CASSSGQLNSGNTIYF | TGTGCCAGCAGTTCGGGACAGCTCAACTCTGGAAACACCATATATTTT | TRBJ1-3 | few | TRBD1 | TRBV6-6
CASSQLGLAGVETQYF | TGTGCCAGCAGCCAACTGGGACTAGCGGGAGTTGAGACCCAGTACTTC | TRBJ2-5 | NA | TRBD2 | TRBV4-2
CASSFRLAGVGTDTQYF | TGTGCCAGTAGTTTCAGACTAGCGGGAGTCGGCACAGATACGCAGTATTTT | TRBJ2-3 | NA | TRBD2 | TRBV19
CASSLGRAYNEQFF | TGTGCCAGCAGCTTAGGGAGGGCCTACAATGAGCAGTTCTTC | TRBJ2-1 | NA | NA | TRBV13